This T cell receptor (beta chain) was recovered during a study of blood T cell repertoires in COVID-19. Whole-study context: There were acute and convalescent COVID-19 samples, and they came from the United States, Italy and Spain.

In the original workflow: Estimates of nucleated cell counts were drawn from the amplification of reference gene primers. TCRdb keeps only in-frame clones here, not all; method: immunoSEQ multiplex PCR. V, J and clone size are those of that table, while D and trimming were read from the DNA. The sample carries 150,000 to 200,000 clones, roughly 85% recorded once. Germline CDR1 is LGHDT and CDR2 is YNNKEL (reference sequence). With V trimmed by 0 bases and J by 5 bases, 9 bases remained unmatched. This CDR3 has 17 residues. V and J are TRBV3-1 (or the pseudogene TRBV3-2) and TRBJ2-1; 8 bases are shared with TRBD2. This receptor was obtained from an older woman with acute or convalescent COVID-19. Sample: peripheral blood. CDR3 residues: CASSQDSGRAFNNEQFF. CDR3 nucleotide sequence: TGTGCCAGCAGCCAAGATTCCGGGAGGGCTTTTAACAATGAGCAGTTCTTC.